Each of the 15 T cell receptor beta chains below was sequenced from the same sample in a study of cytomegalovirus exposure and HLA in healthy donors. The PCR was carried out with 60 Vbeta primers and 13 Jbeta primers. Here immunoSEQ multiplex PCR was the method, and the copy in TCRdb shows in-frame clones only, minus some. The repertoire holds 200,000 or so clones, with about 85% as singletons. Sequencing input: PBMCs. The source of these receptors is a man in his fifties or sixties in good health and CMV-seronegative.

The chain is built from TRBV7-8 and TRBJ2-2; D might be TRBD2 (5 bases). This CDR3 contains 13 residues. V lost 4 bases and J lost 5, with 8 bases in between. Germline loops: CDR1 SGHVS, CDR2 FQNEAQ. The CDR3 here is CASSWSGTGELFF. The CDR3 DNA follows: TGTGCCAGCAGCTGGTCGGGGACCGGGGAGCTGTTTTTT.

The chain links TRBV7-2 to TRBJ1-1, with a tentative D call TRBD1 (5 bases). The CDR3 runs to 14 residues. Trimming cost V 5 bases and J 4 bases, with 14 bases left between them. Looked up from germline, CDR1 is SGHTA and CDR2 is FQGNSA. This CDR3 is CASSRKVGGTEAFF. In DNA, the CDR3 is TGTGCCAGCAGCCGAAAGGTGGGGGGCACTGAAGCTTTCTTT.

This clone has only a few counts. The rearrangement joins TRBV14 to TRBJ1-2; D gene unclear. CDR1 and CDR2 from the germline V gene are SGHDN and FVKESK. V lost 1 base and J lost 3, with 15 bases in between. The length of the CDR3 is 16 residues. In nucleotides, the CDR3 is TGTGCCAGCAGCCAAGCCCGAACCGGGTCACACTATGGCTACACCTTC. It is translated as CASSQARTGSHYGYTF.

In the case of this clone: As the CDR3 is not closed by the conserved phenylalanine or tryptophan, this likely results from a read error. The CDR3 region has the DNA TGCGCCAGCAGCTTGGCTAGGTACGGAAACTATGGCTACACCCTC. Its translation is CASSLARYGNYGYTL. This chain links TRBV5-1 with TRBJ1-2; no clear D gene. This CDR3 contains 15 residues. V lost 0 bases, J lost 2 bases, and 11 bases lay in between. Germline CDR1 SGHRS, CDR2 YFSETQ.

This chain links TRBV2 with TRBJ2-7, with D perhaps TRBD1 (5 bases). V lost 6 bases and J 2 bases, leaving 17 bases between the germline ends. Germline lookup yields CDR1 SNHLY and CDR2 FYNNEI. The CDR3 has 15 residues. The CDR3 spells CASREESGSTYEQYF. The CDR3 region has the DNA TGTGCCAGCAGAGAGGAGTCAGGGTCCACCTACGAGCAGTACTTC. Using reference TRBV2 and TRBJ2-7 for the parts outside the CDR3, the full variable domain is EPEVTQTPSHQVTQMGQEVILRCVPISNHLYFYWYRQILGQKVEFLVSFYNNEISEKSEIFDDQFSVERPDGSNFTLKIRSTKLEDSAMYFCASREESGSTYEQYFGPGTRLTVT.

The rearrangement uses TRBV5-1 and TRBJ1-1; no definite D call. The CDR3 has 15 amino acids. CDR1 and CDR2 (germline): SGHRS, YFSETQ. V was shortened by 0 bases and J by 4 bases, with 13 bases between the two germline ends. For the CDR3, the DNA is TGCGCCAGCAGCTTGGGGGCAGGTCTCGCCACTGAAGCTTTCTTT. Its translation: CASSLGAGLATEAFF.

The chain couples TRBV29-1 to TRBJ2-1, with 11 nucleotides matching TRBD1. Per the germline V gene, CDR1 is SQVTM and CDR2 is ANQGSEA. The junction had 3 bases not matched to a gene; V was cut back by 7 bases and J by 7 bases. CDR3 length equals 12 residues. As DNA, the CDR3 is TGCAGCGGGGACAGGGGGTCTAATGAGCAGTTCTTC. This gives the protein CSGDRGSNEQFF.

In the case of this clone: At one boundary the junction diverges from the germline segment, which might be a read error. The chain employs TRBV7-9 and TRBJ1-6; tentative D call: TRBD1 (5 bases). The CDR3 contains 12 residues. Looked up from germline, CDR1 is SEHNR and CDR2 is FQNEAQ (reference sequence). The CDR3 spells CSSSFQGSPLHF. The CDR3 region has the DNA TGTTCCAGCAGCTTCCAGGGCTCACCCCTCCACTTT.

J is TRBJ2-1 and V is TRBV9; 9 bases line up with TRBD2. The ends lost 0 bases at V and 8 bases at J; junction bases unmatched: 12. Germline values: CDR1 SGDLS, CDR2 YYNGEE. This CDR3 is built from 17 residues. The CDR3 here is CASSVAGGAGGRDEQFF. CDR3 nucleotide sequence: TGTGCCAGCAGCGTAGCCGGGGGAGCGGGGGGCAGGGATGAGCAGTTCTTC.

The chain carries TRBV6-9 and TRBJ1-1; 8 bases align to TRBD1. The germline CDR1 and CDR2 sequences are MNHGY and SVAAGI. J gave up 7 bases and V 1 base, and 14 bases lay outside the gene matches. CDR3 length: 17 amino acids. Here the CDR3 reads CASSYWGDRYKEIEAFF. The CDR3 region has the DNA TGTGCCAGCAGTTATTGGGGGGACAGGTACAAGGAGATTGAAGCTTTCTTT.

The CDR3 coding sequence is TGTGCCACCAGCACCGGGACAGTTAATTCACCCCTCCACTTT. Its translation: CATSTGTVNSPLHF. The V call is TRBV15, the J call TRBJ1-6; 7 bases map to TRBD1. J was trimmed by 6 bases and V by 4 bases; bases with no gene match: 3. The CDR3 runs to 14 residues. The V gene's germline CDR1 is LNHNV and CDR2 YYDKDF (reference sequence).

CDR3 protein: CASRAGVHQETQYF. In DNA, the CDR3 is TGTGCCAGCAGGGCGGGGGTTCACCAAGAGACCCAGTACTTC. This chain connects TRBV7-7 to TRBJ2-5; 7 nucleotides match TRBD2. Per germline, CDR1 SSHAT and CDR2 FNYEAQ (reference sequence). V was pared by 6 bases and J by 0 bases, with 4 bases of the junction left unmatched. This CDR3 has 14 amino acids.

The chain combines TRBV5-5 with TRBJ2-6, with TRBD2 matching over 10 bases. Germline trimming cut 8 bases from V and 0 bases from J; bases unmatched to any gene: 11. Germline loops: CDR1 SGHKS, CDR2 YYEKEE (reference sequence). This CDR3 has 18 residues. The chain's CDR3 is CASSFWSSGGSGANVLTF. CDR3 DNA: TGTGCCAGTTCCTTTTGGTCTAGCGGGGGCTCTGGGGCCAACGTCCTGACTTTC.

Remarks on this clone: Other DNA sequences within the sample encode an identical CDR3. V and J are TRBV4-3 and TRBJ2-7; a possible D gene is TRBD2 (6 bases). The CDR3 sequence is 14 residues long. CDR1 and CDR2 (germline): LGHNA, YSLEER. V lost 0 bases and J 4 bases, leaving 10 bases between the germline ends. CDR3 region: CASSQEVAAYEQYF. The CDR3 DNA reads TGCGCCAGCAGCCAAGAGGTAGCGGCATACGAGCAGTACTTC.

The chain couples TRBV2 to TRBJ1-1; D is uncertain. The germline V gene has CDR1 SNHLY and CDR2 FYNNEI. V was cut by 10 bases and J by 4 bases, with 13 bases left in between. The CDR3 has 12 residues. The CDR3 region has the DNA TGTGCCACCCCGAGGGTCGGCACTGAAGCTTTCTTT. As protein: CATPRVGTEAFF.